The following is a TCR beta chain sequence with its context. This specimen belongs to a study of CD8 T cells in Susac syndrome. V lost 6 bases and J lost 8, with 20 bases in between. Germline CDR1 and CDR2: LNHDA and SQIVND (reference sequence). This CDR3 comprises 15 residues. RNA in amounts of about 0.5 to 1 ug was reverse transcribed with random hexamers. Amplification of TCR beta CDR3 across 54 Vbeta and 13 Jbeta was performed with immunoSEQ multiplex PCR. Using its own MiXCR run on the immunoSEQ multiplex PCR reads, TCRdb lists one record per CDR3 protein. The repertoire includes 95,000 to 150,000 distinct CDR3 sequences, nearly 96% of them detected once, and about 0.14% sits in the top ten.

The TCR was taken from a human donor with Susac syndrome. The specimen was CD4+ T cells from PBMCs. The chain joins TRBV19 to TRBJ2-1, with D maybe TRBD1 (6 bases). CDR3 sequence reads: CASRDGTLFGDEQFF. The CDR3, as DNA: TGTGCCAGTAGGGACGGGACACTCTTCGGCGATGAGCAGTTCTTC.